Shown below are 29 T cell receptor beta chains from a single sample sequenced in a study of blood T cell repertoires in COVID-19. Measured with immunoSEQ multiplex PCR; TCRdb has only the in-frame clones, and not every one. Of roughly 280,000 clones listed, 86% are singletons. The specimen sequenced was peripheral blood. The receptors come from a man in his late teens or twenties with active or convalescent COVID-19.

The chain uses TRBV6-1 and TRBJ1-3, with D tentatively TRBD1 (5 bases). This CDR3 spans 16 amino acids. The V gene lost 2 bases and the J gene lost 6 bases, with 17 bases spanning the gap. Germline lookup yields CDR1 MNHNS and CDR2 SASEGT. In DNA, the CDR3 is TGTGCCAGCAGTGAAACGGTGGGGGGGTTGACAAACACCATATATTTT. Its translation is CASSETVGGLTNTIYF.

V gene TRBV6-6 combines with J gene TRBJ2-3, with 9 bases matching TRBD1. CDR1 and CDR2 (germline): MNHNY, SVGAGI (reference sequence). CDR3 length equals 18 residues. The V segment lost 5 bases and the J segment 1 base; nucleotides outside the gene matches: 13. This CDR3 reads CASSLRQGVVVGTDTQYF. Here the CDR3 DNA reads TGTGCCAGCAGTCTCCGACAGGGGGTCGTCGTGGGCACAGATACGCAGTATTTT.

J is TRBJ1-5 and V is TRBV2; TRBD1 matches at 10 bases. The CDR3 sequence is 14 residues long. V was pared by 6 bases and J by 6 bases, with 5 bases of the junction left unmatched. Germline assignment: CDR1 SNHLY and CDR2 FYNNEI. Here the CDR3 reads CASRTGGFGQPQHF. In DNA, the CDR3 is TGTGCCAGCAGGACAGGGGGCTTCGGTCAGCCCCAGCATTTT. The full variable domain, completed using reference TRBV2 and TRBJ1-5, is EPEVTQTPSHQVTQMGQEVILRCVPISNHLYFYWYRQILGQKVEFLVSFYNNEISEKSEIFDDQFSVERPDGSNFTLKIRSTKLEDSAMYFCASRTGGFGQPQHFGDGTRLSIL.

The chain uses TRBV6-1 and TRBJ2-7; a possible D gene is TRBD2 (7 bases). The germline CDR1 and CDR2 sequences are MNHNS and SASEGT. Trimming shortened V by 3 bases and J by 5 bases, and 23 bases separated the two germline ends. The CDR3 covers 17 residues. CDR3 bases: TGTGCCAGCAGTGAGGCGGGGGCCAGGACCCTCCTGGACGAGCAGTACTTC. Encoded protein: CASSEAGARTLLDEQYF.

The chain has TRBV5-4 and TRBJ2-5, with a weak D call TRBD2 (6 bases). CDR1 SGHNT and CDR2 YYREEE come from the germline V gene (reference sequence). The CDR3 spans 16 residues. Trimming took 0 bases from V and 4 from J, leaving 16 bases between them. CDR3 protein: CASSLGDSRRGETQYF. In DNA, the CDR3 is TGTGCCAGCAGCTTGGGAGACTCCCGGCGGGGAGAGACCCAGTACTTC. The full variable domain, rest sourced from reference TRBV5-4 and TRBJ2-5, is ETGVTQSPTHLIKTRGQQVTLRCSSQSGHNTVSWYQQALGQGPQFIFQYYREEENGRGNFPPRFSGLQFPNYSSELNVNALELDDSALYLCASSLGDSRRGETQYFGPGTRLLVL.

As concerns this clone: Compared with germline, one end of the junction differs, possibly owing to a read error. This sequence joins TRBV2 and TRBJ1-1; no clear D. Germline V gene data show CDR1 as SNHLY and CDR2 as FYNNEI. CDR3 size: 12 residues. This CDR3 reads CASSYSRAEAFF. The CDR3 region has the DNA TGTGCCAGCAGTTATTCGCGGGCTGAGGCTTTCTTT.

The chain combines TRBV5-1 with TRBJ2-7; 7 positions agree with TRBD1. V dropped 5 bases and J dropped 2; count of bases not matched to a gene: 7. Germline V CDR1 and CDR2: SGHRS, YFSETQ. CDR3 length: 14 residues. The CDR3 region is CASRIPGQTYEQYF. DNA for the CDR3: TGCGCCAGCAGAATACCGGGACAGACCTACGAGCAGTACTTC.

This clone has just one count. The chain uses TRBV5-4 and TRBJ2-7; TRBD2 matches 7 bases. CDR1 and CDR2 (germline): SGHNT, YYREEE (reference sequence). V lost 4 bases, J lost 5 bases, and 9 bases stayed unmatched. The CDR3 consists of 14 residues. The CDR3 sequence is CASSGGLAADEQYF. CDR3 sequence (DNA): TGTGCCAGCAGCGGCGGGCTAGCGGCCGACGAGCAGTACTTC. The full variable domain, completed using reference TRBV5-4 and TRBJ2-7, is ETGVTQSPTHLIKTRGQQVTLRCSSQSGHNTVSWYQQALGQGPQFIFQYYREEENGRGNFPPRFSGLQFPNYSSELNVNALELDDSALYLCASSGGLAADEQYFGPGTRLTVT.

CDR3: CASGTSGLILGEQFF. CDR3 nucleotides: TGTGCTAGTGGAACGAGCGGGCTAATCCTAGGTGAGCAGTTCTTC. The chain joins TRBV12-5 to TRBJ2-1; possibly TRBD2 for D (6 bases). CDR1 and CDR2 from the germline V gene are LGHNT and FRNRAP. This CDR3 has 15 residues. Trimming shortened V by 6 bases and J by 9 bases, and 21 bases separated the two germline ends.

A note on this clone: A read error may produce the germline difference seen at one junction end. The rearrangement joins TRBV29-1 to TRBJ1-1; D may be TRBD1 (5 bases). Germline lookup yields CDR1 SQVTM and CDR2 ANQGSEA. The CDR3 loop spans 8 amino acids. The CDR3 reads CSLPGAIF. CDR3 DNA sequence: TGCAGCCTCCCTGGGGCCATCTTT.

The genes are TRBV11-2 and TRBJ1-1; 10 bases are shared with TRBD1. The ends lost 3 bases at V and 4 bases at J; junction bases unmatched: 8. The CDR3 contains 16 residues. Looked up from germline, CDR1 is SGHAT and CDR2 is FQNNGV. The CDR3 reads CASSFGQGVIGTEAFF. CDR3 nucleotide sequence: TGTGCCAGCAGCTTCGGACAGGGGGTGATTGGCACTGAAGCTTTCTTT.

This chain uses TRBV4-1 with TRBJ2-7; no reliable D call. V was pared by 0 bases and J by 2 bases, with 14 bases between. Germline V CDR1 and CDR2: MGHRA, YSYEKL. The CDR3 loop spans 16 amino acids. The CDR3: CASSQDGLLIPYEQYF. The DNA for the CDR3 is TGCGCCAGCAGCCAAGATGGGCTCCTGATACCCTACGAGCAGTACTTC.

This chain joins TRBV7-9 and TRBJ1-2; TRBD1 might be the D (6 bases). The germline CDR1 and CDR2 sequences are SEHNR and FQNEAQ (reference sequence). The CDR3 is 14 amino acids. Trimming took off 5 bases at V and 2 bases at J, with 12 bases between the two ends. DNA of the CDR3: TGTGCCAGCAGCCCCCGGGACAACAACTATGGCTACACCTTC. Protein: CASSPRDNNYGYTF.

This clone was detected only once. The chain carries TRBV28 and TRBJ1-1, with D possibly matching TRBD1 (6 bases). The V gene lost 5 bases and the J gene lost 0 bases, with 10 bases spanning the gap. Germline V gene lookup returns CDR1 MDHEN and CDR2 SYDVKM. This CDR3 spans 14 amino acids. The CDR3 here is CASSRTAMNTEAFF. The CDR3 DNA reads as TGTGCCAGCAGTAGGACAGCTATGAACACTGAAGCTTTCTTT.

This clone occurred once. This chain uses TRBV6-5 with TRBJ2-2; tentative D call: TRBD1 (5 bases). Trimming left V 8 bases short and J 3 bases short, with 10 bases between. Germline CDR1 and CDR2: MNHEY and SVGAGI. The CDR3 loop spans 13 amino acids. The CDR3 is CASQGSHTGELFF. CDR3 nucleotide sequence: TGTGCCAGCCAGGGATCTCACACCGGGGAGCTGTTTTTT.

This chain joins TRBV19 and TRBJ1-1; tentatively, D is TRBD1 (5 bases). Trimming cost V 6 bases and J 4 bases, with 12 bases left between them. The CDR3 totals 13 residues. Germline V gene data show CDR1 as LNHDA and CDR2 as SQIVND (reference sequence). The DNA for the CDR3 is TGTGCCAGTAGAGTCAAGGGGATCACTGAAGCTTTCTTT. Translation: CASRVKGITEAFF. Together with reference TRBV19 and TRBJ1-1, the CDR3 gives the full variable domain: DGGITQSPKYLFRKEGQNVTLSCEQNLNHDAMYWYRQDPGQGLRLIYYSQIVNDFQKGDIAEGYSVSREKKESFPLTVTSAQKNPTAFYLCASRVKGITEAFFGQGTRLTVV.

This clone occurred once. Written as DNA, the CDR3 is TGTGCCAGTTGTCGGGGGTATGAGCAGTTCTTC. This gives the protein CASCRGYEQFF. The V and J genes are TRBV12-3 or TRBV12-4 and TRBJ2-1; tentatively, D is TRBD2 (6 bases). The CDR3 covers 11 residues. Trimming stripped 9 bases from V and 8 bases from J, with 11 bases between.

J is TRBJ1-1 and V is TRBV2, with D perhaps matching TRBD1 (6 bases). Germline V gives CDR1 SNHLY, CDR2 FYNNEI. CDR3 size: 13 residues. V lost 7 bases, J lost 1 base, and 10 bases lay in between. CDR3 DNA sequence: TGTGCCAGCAAGGGACACTCGAACACTGAAGCTTTCTTT. Translated: CASKGHSNTEAFF.

The chain uses TRBV10-1 and TRBJ1-1, with no clear D. The CDR3 runs 15 residues. Germline V lookup: CDR1 WNHNN, CDR2 SYGVQD (reference sequence). Trimming pared 4 bases from V and 4 bases from J, leaving 16 bases between. CDR3 DNA: TGCGCCAGCAGTGGCCCTGGAAGGGAGGGCACTGAAGCTTTCTTT. Its translation is CASSGPGREGTEAFF.

This clone was counted only a few times. The CDR3 reads CASSLGQPSTGELFF. The CDR3, as DNA: TGTGCCAGCAGCCTGGGACAGCCCTCCACCGGGGAGCTGTTTTTT. The chain couples TRBV7-2 to TRBJ2-2; 7 positions agree with TRBD1. J was trimmed by 4 bases and V by 5 bases; bases with no gene match: 7. CDR3 length: 15 amino acids. From germline, CDR1 is SGHTA and CDR2 FQGNSA.

The rearrangement links TRBV4-1 to TRBJ1-4, with 7 nucleotides matching TRBD1. The germline gives CDR1 MGHRA, CDR2 YSYEKL. The CDR3 runs to 16 residues. With 0 bases clipped from V and 4 bases from J, the junction kept 5 bases outside the gene matches. The CDR3 protein is CASSQEAGTDNEKLFF. The CDR3 DNA sequence: TGCGCCAGCAGCCAAGAAGCCGGGACAGATAATGAAAAACTGTTTTTT.

The chain couples TRBV2 to TRBJ2-7; D remains ambiguous. The CDR3 is 12 amino acids. Trimming took off 5 bases at V and 6 bases at J, with 11 bases between the two ends. Germline CDR1 reads SNHLY; CDR2 reads FYNNEI. The CDR3 here is CASSKVGVEQYF. The CDR3 DNA sequence: TGTGCCAGCAGTAAAGTTGGAGTCGAGCAGTACTTC.

This chain uses TRBV15 with TRBJ2-1; 9 nucleotides agree with TRBD1. The CDR3 runs 15 residues. CDR1 is LNHNV, CDR2 YYDKDF, per germline (reference sequence). Trimming removed 6 bases from V and 7 bases from J; junction bases left unmatched: 10. The CDR3 region has the DNA TGTGCCACCAGAGGAACGGACAGGGGTCTGAATGAGCAGTTCTTC. Its translation is CATRGTDRGLNEQFF.

This clone was detected ten times or more. The chain employs TRBV12-3 or TRBV12-4 and TRBJ2-7; 7 nucleotides line up with TRBD2. This CDR3 is 13 amino acids long. Losses at the gene ends were 6 bases for V and 5 bases for J; bases not matched to a gene: 7. In nucleotides, the CDR3 is TGTGCCAGCAGGTGGACTAGTGGGGACGAGCAGTACTTC. Its protein is CASRWTSGDEQYF.

The J gene is TRBJ1-4, the V gene TRBV28, with TRBD1 matching over 7 bases. Losses at the gene ends were 2 bases for V and 6 bases for J; bases not matched to a gene: 3. The CDR3 contains 14 residues. Per germline, CDR1 MDHEN and CDR2 SYDVKM. The DNA of the CDR3 is TGTGCCAGCAGTTTAGTACAGGGGCATGAAAAACTGTTTTTT. Encoded protein: CASSLVQGHEKLFF.

The chain joins TRBV15 to TRBJ2-1; a possible D gene is TRBD1 (6 bases). The CDR3 totals 17 residues. The V gene lost 3 bases and the J gene lost 5 bases, with 20 bases spanning the gap. The germline V gene has CDR1 LNHNV and CDR2 YYDKDF (reference sequence). The CDR3 is CATSSPGGWQGNNEQFF. The DNA for the CDR3 is TGTGCCACCAGCAGCCCCGGAGGATGGCAGGGGAACAATGAGCAGTTCTTC. Full variable domain (remainder filled in from reference TRBV15 and TRBJ2-1): DAMVIQNPRYQVTQFGKPVTLSCSQTLNHNVMYWYQQKSSQAPKLLFHYYDKDFNNEADTPDNFQSRRPNTSFCFLDIRSPGLGDTAMYLCATSSPGGWQGNNEQFFGPGTRLTVL.

The J gene is TRBJ1-6, the V gene TRBV9; perhaps TRBD1 as D (6 bases). V was clipped by 3 bases and J by 9 bases, with 19 bases between them. Germline V gene lookup returns CDR1 SGDLS and CDR2 YYNGEE. CDR3 length: 16 residues. CDR3 region: CASSAGDIGEFSPLHF. The CDR3 DNA reads TGTGCCAGCAGCGCAGGGGACATCGGGGAGTTTTCACCCCTCCACTTT.

The CDR3 sequence is CATSEAGTQNTIYF. The CDR3 nucleotides read TGTGCCACCAGTGAGGCAGGAACGCAAAACACCATATATTTT. J is TRBJ1-3 and V is TRBV24-1; D is undetermined. Germline CDR1 reads KGHDR; CDR2 reads SFDVKD. This CDR3 is built from 14 residues. Trimming took off 4 bases at V and 6 bases at J, with 12 bases between the two ends.

The V call is TRBV29-1, the J call TRBJ1-3; D gene uncertain. Trimming stripped 4 bases from V and 0 bases from J, with 10 bases between. The CDR3 spans 14 residues. Germline values: CDR1 SQVTM, CDR2 ANQGSEA. The CDR3 DNA sequence: TGCAGCGTTGGGAGGGAAAGCTCTGGAAACACCATATATTTT. Translated, it gives CSVGRESSGNTIYF.